A single sample gave rise to the 29 T cell receptor beta chains below, sequenced in a study of cytomegalovirus exposure and HLA in healthy donors. It was with 60 Vbeta and 13 Jbeta primers that the PCR ran. TCRdb keeps only in-frame clones here, not all; method: immunoSEQ multiplex PCR. The sample yields roughly 170,000 clones, about four fifths seen once. Source material: PBMCs. Receptor source: a man aged 45 to 65 in good health and CMV-seronegative.

This clone was seen only a few times. The chain recombines TRBV7-3 with TRBJ2-1; D is unresolved. The CDR3 length is 14 residues. Germline V gives CDR1 SGHTA, CDR2 FQGTGA. Trimming removed 4 bases at V and 5 bases at J, with 12 bases between. DNA for the CDR3: TGTGCCAGCAGCTCTTTATTAACGGACAATGAGCAGTTCTTC. It specifies CASSSLLTDNEQFF.

This rearrangement joins TRBV15 to TRBJ2-1; D perhaps matches TRBD1 (6 bases). The V and J ends lost 5 bases and 9 bases respectively, with 14 bases between them. The length of the CDR3 is 13 residues. CDR1 LNHNV and CDR2 YYDKDF come from the germline V gene (reference sequence). The CDR3 loop reads CATSATGKGEQFF. As DNA, the CDR3 is TGTGCCACCAGCGCAACAGGGAAGGGTGAGCAGTTCTTC.

V usage is TRBV5-5 and J usage is TRBJ2-3; D not resolved. This CDR3 has 12 amino acids. The V and J ends lost 0 bases and 6 bases respectively, with 5 bases between them. The V gene's germline CDR1 is SGHKS and CDR2 YYEKEE (reference sequence). This CDR3 is CASSLGVDTQYF. The CDR3 nucleotides read TGTGCCAGCAGCTTGGGCGTTGATACGCAGTATTTT.

This chain connects TRBV6-1 to TRBJ1-6; D unclear. V was clipped by 0 bases and J by 7 bases, with 10 bases between them. The germline V gene encodes CDR1 MNHNS and CDR2 SASEGT. The CDR3 has 15 residues. DNA of the CDR3: TGTGCCAGCAGTGAAGCTACATCAACAAATTCACCCCTCCACTTT. It translates to CASSEATSTNSPLHF.

This chain connects TRBV28 to TRBJ1-4; 7 bases are shared with TRBD1. The CDR3 extends over 15 amino acids. Trimming at V came to 5 bases and at J to 8 bases, leaving 11 bases not matched to a gene. Germline V gene lookup returns CDR1 MDHEN and CDR2 SYDVKM. This CDR3 is CASSPDRALTEKLFF. DNA for the CDR3: TGTGCCAGCAGTCCCGACAGGGCTTTAACAGAAAAACTGTTTTTT.

This rearrangement joins TRBV18 to TRBJ2-1; no clear D. The CDR3 consists of 12 residues. CDR1 KGHSH and CDR2 LQKENI come from the germline V gene. V lost 3 bases and J 5 bases, leaving 5 bases between the germline ends. The CDR3 protein is CASSPVDNEQFF. The CDR3 DNA follows: TGTGCCAGCTCACCCGTAGACAATGAGCAGTTCTTC.

The V call is TRBV6-6, the J call TRBJ1-4; no clear D gene. The germline gives CDR1 MNHNY, CDR2 SVGAGI (reference sequence). V dropped 6 bases and J dropped 0 bases, with 14 bases sitting between them. The CDR3 is 16 residues long. The CDR3 sequence is CASSLDPGTTNEKLFF. CDR3 sequence (DNA): TGTGCCAGCAGCTTAGACCCCGGGACAACTAATGAAAAACTGTTTTTT.

The V and J genes are TRBV7-2 and TRBJ2-3; TRBD2 matches 16 bases. Per germline, CDR1 SGHTA and CDR2 FQGNSA. There are 17 residues in the CDR3. The V and J ends lost 5 bases and 5 bases, in that order; junction bases with no gene match: 7. CDR3: CASSLGLAGGRGDTQYF. The CDR3 coding sequence is TGTGCCAGCAGCCTGGGACTAGCGGGGGGGCGGGGAGATACGCAGTATTTT.

The chain joins TRBV27 to TRBJ2-1, with D possibly TRBD2 on 5 matching bases. Germline V gene lookup returns CDR1 MNHEY and CDR2 SMNVEV (reference sequence). This CDR3 has 12 amino acids. Trimming took 3 bases from V and 8 from J, leaving 8 bases between them. For the CDR3, the DNA is TGTGCCAGCAGTTTGATCGGGGATGAGCAGTTCTTC. Translation: CASSLIGDEQFF.

This clone was picked up a small number of times. This chain joins TRBV6-1 and TRBJ1-5; maybe TRBD1 (6 bases). The CDR3 has 13 residues. Germline CDR1 is MNHNS and CDR2 is SASEGT. The germline V and J ends were trimmed by 6 bases and 5 bases, with 11 bases remaining between them. CDR3 sequence: CASSKPGDQPQHF. The DNA of the CDR3 is TGTGCCAGCAGCAAGCCAGGGGATCAGCCCCAGCATTTT.

The rearrangement uses TRBV18 and TRBJ1-5; D possibly corresponds to TRBD1 (6 bases). The CDR3 runs 16 residues. Germline CDR1 is KGHSH and CDR2 is LQKENI. Trimming stripped 3 bases from V and 1 base from J, with 13 bases between. CDR3 protein: CASSPVAGVSNQPQHF. In nucleotides, the CDR3 is TGTGCCAGCTCACCGGTGGCAGGGGTGAGCAATCAGCCCCAGCATTTT.

The J gene is TRBJ2-1, the V gene TRBV27, with TRBD2 as a possible D gene (7 bases). Germline CDR1 MNHEY, CDR2 SMNVEV (reference sequence). The CDR3 covers 15 residues. Deletions cut 3 bases from V and 7 bases from J, with 16 bases between. CDR3 in amino acids: CASSFRGTTRNEQFF. For the CDR3, the DNA is TGTGCCAGCAGTTTTAGGGGGACTACCAGGAATGAGCAGTTCTTC.

Only a few counts were recorded for this clone. The chain is built from TRBV19 and TRBJ2-3, with 8 nucleotides matching TRBD1. The length of the CDR3 is 16 residues. CDR1 is LNHDA, CDR2 SQIVND, per germline (reference sequence). V shed 0 bases, J shed 7 bases, and the junction held 9 bases outside the gene matches. In DNA, the CDR3 is TGTGCCAGTAGTATAGAATGGGACAGGTCAACAAATACGCAGTATTTT. It codes for CASSIEWDRSTNTQYF.

V is TRBV7-2 and J is TRBJ2-5; tentatively, D is TRBD1 (6 bases). In germline, CDR1 is SGHTA, CDR2 FQGNSA. V was pared by 5 bases and J by 5 bases, with 15 bases between. CDR3 size: 14 residues. CDR3 sequence: CASSPTGLRETQYF. The CDR3 coding sequence is TGTGCCAGCAGCCCGACAGGTTTAAGGGAGACCCAGTACTTC.

The V gene is TRBV18, the J gene TRBJ1-4, with D tentatively TRBD1 (6 bases). Per the germline V gene, CDR1 is KGHSH and CDR2 is LQKENI. V lost 5 bases and J 6 bases, leaving 19 bases between the germline ends. The CDR3 covers 16 residues. The CDR3 spells CASSSRQGTRDEKLFF. CDR3 nucleotide sequence: TGTGCCAGCTCATCACGCCAGGGGACCAGGGATGAAAAACTGTTTTTT.

The gene calls are TRBV29-1 and TRBJ2-1; TRBD2 matches at 8 bases. This CDR3 has 13 residues. The germline V gene has CDR1 SQVTM and CDR2 ANQGSEA. Germline trimming cut 5 bases from V and 8 bases from J; bases unmatched to any gene: 8. CDR3 in DNA: TGCAGCGTTCGTCGGGGGGGAGGCCATGAGCAGTTCTTC. This gives the protein CSVRRGGGHEQFF.

This chain uses TRBV7-2 with TRBJ1-1; D may be TRBD1 (6 bases). This CDR3 has 15 amino acids. The V and J ends lost 5 bases and 0 bases respectively, with 13 bases between them. Germline CDR1 SGHTA, CDR2 FQGNSA. The CDR3 reads CASSLQGPLNTEAFF. CDR3 DNA sequence: TGTGCCAGCAGCCTACAGGGACCCTTGAACACTGAAGCTTTCTTT.

CDR3: CASSYSQGKSGNTIYF. CDR3 nucleotides: TGTGCCAGCAGTTACTCGCAGGGGAAGTCTGGAAACACCATATATTTT. The chain couples TRBV6-5 to TRBJ1-3, with D perhaps matching TRBD1 (6 bases). CDR1 and CDR2 from the germline V gene are MNHEY and SVGAGI. V was shortened by 0 bases and J by 1 base, with 10 bases between the two germline ends. The CDR3 consists of 16 residues.

This clone has only one observation. The rearrangement uses TRBV30 and TRBJ1-6; D perhaps matches TRBD1 (5 bases). Trimming pared 2 bases from V and 7 bases from J, leaving 18 bases between. There are 16 residues in the CDR3. CDR1 GTSNPN and CDR2 SVGIG come from the germline V gene (reference sequence). The CDR3 DNA sequence: TGTGCCTGGAGTTACAGGCCTCCTTCAACAAATTCACCCCTCCACTTT. Amino acids: CAWSYRPPSTNSPLHF.

J is TRBJ1-2 and V is TRBV7-8, with TRBD1 matching 12 bases. V lost 3 bases and J lost 5; bases outside the gene matches: 7. In germline, CDR1 is SGHVS, CDR2 FQNEAQ. The CDR3 is 16 amino acids. CDR3: CASSLGTGGATYGYTF. For the CDR3, the DNA is TGTGCCAGCAGCTTGGGGACAGGGGGCGCGACATATGGCTACACCTTC.

This clone was recorded only once. The V gene is TRBV4-1, the J gene TRBJ2-5; 11 bases line up with TRBD1. Looked up from germline, CDR1 is MGHRA and CDR2 is YSYEKL. J lost 5 bases, V lost 4 bases, and 12 bases had no gene match. The length of the CDR3 is 17 residues. This chain's CDR3 is CASSLPGQGGKKETQYF. For the CDR3, the DNA is TGCGCCAGCAGCCTACCGGGACAGGGGGGGAAGAAGGAGACCCAGTACTTC.

This clone was counted once. V gene TRBV7-6 combines with J gene TRBJ2-5, with a possible D match to TRBD1 (6 bases). The CDR3 is 14 residues long. Germline values: CDR1 SGHVS, CDR2 FNYEAQ. Trimming removed 5 bases from V and 1 base from J, with 11 bases in between. Written as DNA, the CDR3 is TGTGCCAGCAGCCGTGGGGGCTTCCAAGAGACCCAGTACTTC. It translates to CASSRGGFQETQYF.

J is TRBJ2-1 and V is TRBV28; 8 nucleotides line up with TRBD1. Germline V gene lookup returns CDR1 MDHEN and CDR2 SYDVKM. V trimming: 5 bases; J trimming: 9 bases; junction bases outside the gene matches: 3. The CDR3 is 12 amino acids. The CDR3 sequence is CASSLQGGEQFF. For the CDR3, the DNA is TGTGCCAGCAGTCTACAGGGGGGTGAGCAGTTCTTC.

The chain carries TRBV6-5 and TRBJ2-5, with 8 positions matching TRBD2. CDR1 and CDR2 (germline): MNHEY, SVGAGI. The CDR3 totals 15 residues. V gave up 6 bases and J gave up 5 bases; unmatched junction bases: 11. The CDR3 coding sequence is TGTGCCAGCAGCCGCCGACTAGCGTCCCTTGAGACCCAGTACTTC. Amino acids: CASSRRLASLETQYF.

V and J are TRBV7-2 and TRBJ1-2; TRBD1 matches 8 bases. The CDR3 loop spans 14 amino acids. The trim removed 8 bases at V and 3 bases at J, leaving 8 bases unmatched. Looked up from germline, CDR1 is SGHTA and CDR2 is FQGNSA. Here the CDR3 reads CASYLQGVDYGYTF. CDR3 coding DNA: TGTGCCAGCTACCTACAGGGGGTCGACTATGGCTACACCTTC.

Here the CDR3 DNA reads TGTGCCAGTAGTATGTGGACAAACGGAGAGCAGTACTTC. Protein product: CASSMWTNGEQYF. The chain carries TRBV19 and TRBJ2-7; possible D gene TRBD1, 5 bases. CDR1 and CDR2 (germline): LNHDA, SQIVND (reference sequence). Between the trimmed V and J ends, which lost 3 bases and 7 bases, there was a span of 13 bases. The CDR3 spans 13 residues.

This chain joins TRBV18 and TRBJ1-5; 7 bases agree with TRBD1. Germline CDR1 and CDR2: KGHSH and LQKENI. The V gene end was trimmed by 6 bases and the J gene end by 7 bases; junction bases not matched to a gene: 9. The length of the CDR3 is 14 residues. The CDR3 is CASSDYTGDQPQHF. The CDR3 DNA sequence: TGTGCCAGCTCCGACTATACAGGGGACCAGCCCCAGCATTTT.

This clone came up a few times. The rearrangement uses TRBV7-2 and TRBJ2-3, with TRBD2 matching over 10 bases. V shed 0 bases, J shed 6 bases, and the junction held 9 bases outside the gene matches. The germline V gene encodes CDR1 SGHTA and CDR2 FQGNSA. There are 17 residues in the CDR3. The DNA for the CDR3 is TGTGCCAGCAGCTTAGCGCTAGCGGGGGCCGGGCCCGATACGCAGTATTTT. Its translation is CASSLALAGAGPDTQYF.

The rearrangement uses TRBV28 and TRBJ2-5; TRBD2 might be the D (7 bases). The CDR3 extends over 13 amino acids. Germline CDR1 is MDHEN and CDR2 is SYDVKM. Trimming removed 4 bases at V and 4 bases at J, with 10 bases between. The DNA for the CDR3 is TGTGCCAGCAGTTGGGGGGGGCCAGAGACCCAGTACTTC. It translates to CASSWGGPETQYF.